This T cell receptor beta chain emerged from a study of identifying expanded T cells in peripheral blood. Whole-study findings and limits: Across healthy donors, higher total template counts meant significantly greater roughly 2-week count variance.

To note about this clone: The antigen remains unidentified.

CDR1 and CDR2 from the germline V gene are SGHRS and YFSETQ. Trimming cost V 0 bases and J 4 bases, with 14 bases left between them. The CDR3 covers 15 residues. The method was immunoSEQ multiplex PCR; TCRdb's version includes in-frame clones alone and lacks a portion of them. In the table there are 58,000 or so clones, around 83% of which are singletons. The clonotype comes from a person aged 18 to 75 in good health. The chain links TRBV5-1 to TRBJ2-7, with D possibly being TRBD2 (7 bases). Sequencing was done on a sample of blood. CDR3 DNA: TGCGCCAGCAGCTTGGTGAAGGGAGGGGGATACGAGCAGTACTTC. Encoded protein: CASSLVKGGGYEQYF.